Presented here are 14 T cell receptor beta chains from one specimen sequenced in a study of CD8+ T cells in alopecia areata. The study sorted pooled cutaneous lymph node cells by CD4, CD8alpha, NKG2D, NKG2ACE and other markers. RNA, once extracted, was reverse transcribed into cDNA for use as the sequencing template. Assay: immunoSEQ multiplex PCR; the TCRdb copy retains only in-frame clones and omits some. Reported are 200,000 to 300,000 clones, none seen only once; the ten largest carry 0.9% to 1.5%. The sequencing input was CD4+ T cells sorted from a lymph node. The receptor set was obtained from a C3H/HeJ mouse with alopecia areata. For this strain, the MHC haplotype corresponds to H2-k.

A few counts support this clone. Gene names are the mouse ones. The CDR3 end lies 4 residues beyond the end of the read and is filled in from the germline J gene. V usage is TRBV5 and J usage is TRBJ2-3; the match to TRBD2 covers 8 bases. Germline CDR1 reads LGHNA; CDR2 reads YNLKQL (reference sequence). The CDR3 is 16 residues long. V gave up 4 bases and J gave up 0 bases; unmatched junction bases: 6. CDR3 bases read: TGTGCCAGCAGCCCCCGACTGGGGCGTAGTGCAGAA. It specifies CASSPRLGRSAE. The full CDR3 reads CASSPRLGRSAETLYF.

This clone turned up a few times. The gene symbols are mouse symbols. The read comes to an end 4 residues before the CDR3 does, leaving the germline J gene to fill in the end. V is TRBV5 and J is TRBJ2-3, with TRBD2 matching over 8 bases. Germline values: CDR1 LGHNA, CDR2 YNLKQL (reference sequence). CDR3 size: 16 residues. Trimming at V came to 2 bases and at J to 0 bases, leaving 4 bases not matched to a gene. This chain's CDR3 is CASSQRTGISAETLYF. The part of the CDR3 DNA that was read is TGTGCCAGCAGCCAAAGGACTGGGATTAGTGCAGAA.

This clone was counted ten times or more. Mouse gene names and germline throughout. The sequence runs out 3 residues before the end of the CDR3; the remainder is reconstructed from the germline J gene. At the DNA level, this CDR3 is encoded by other sequences in the same sample as well. J is TRBJ1-6 and V is TRBV13-1, with D unresolved. TRBJ1-6 is assigned to the ORF class and has an uncertain function. Germline lookup yields CDR1 NSHNY and CDR2 SYGAGN. Trimming took off 2 bases at V and 0 bases at J, with 6 bases between the two ends. There are 15 residues in the CDR3. Partial CDR3 DNA: TGTGCCAGCAGTGAAGACAATTCCTATAATTCGCCC. Translating gives CASSEDNSYNSP. The complete CDR3 protein is CASSEDNSYNSPLYF.

This clone was observed a handful of times. Mouse gene names and germline throughout. The sequence runs out 4 residues before the end of the CDR3; the remainder is reconstructed from the germline J gene. The chain has TRBV1 and TRBJ2-7; no clear D. The V gene's germline CDR1 is NSQYPW and CDR2 LRSPGD (reference sequence). The CDR3 covers 13 residues. The CDR3 protein is CTCSADPVNEQYF. Incomplete CDR3 DNA: TGCACCTGCAGTGCAGATCCTGTTAAT.

On this clone itself: Gene labels here are mouse ones. The sequence runs out 4 residues before the end of the CDR3; the remainder is reconstructed from the germline J gene. The chain uses TRBV19 and TRBJ2-7; possible D gene TRBD1, 5 bases. Per the germline V gene, CDR1 is FNHDT and CDR2 is SITEND (reference sequence). CDR3 size: 12 residues. V was cut by 4 bases and J by 3 bases, with 8 bases left in between. The chain's CDR3 is CASSFQGYEQYF. Incomplete CDR3 DNA: TGTGCCAGCAGTTTCCAGGGCTAT.

This clone was counted a few times. Mouse germline and gene names are used. The part of the CDR3 DNA that was read is TGTGCCAGCAGTCAACAGGGGTGGGTTGGAGAAAAC. This gives the protein CASSQQGWVGEN. The complete CDR3 sequence is CASSQQGWVGENTLYF. J is TRBJ2-4 and V is TRBV19; 7 bases agree with TRBD1. The sequenced fragment ends 4 residues before the CDR3 boundary, so the rest is inferred from the germline J gene. Germline CDR1 FNHDT, CDR2 SITEND (reference sequence). CDR3 length equals 16 residues.

There are a few counts of this clone. Any gene name here is a mouse gene name. The CDR3 sequence: CASSPTGGPTSAETLYF. CDR3 DNA, as far as it was read: TGTGCCAGCAGTCCGACTGGGGGGCCCACTAGTGCAGAA. The V and J genes are TRBV13-1 and TRBJ2-3; TRBD2 aligns across 10 bases. Read data end 4 residues before the CDR3 end; the end is taken from the germline J gene. Germline-derived CDR1 and CDR2 are NSHNY and SYGAGN. This CDR3 is built from 17 residues. V lost 4 bases to trimming and J lost 0 bases; unmatched junction nucleotides: 8.

This clone appeared many times. Mouse germline and gene names are used. The read stops 4 residues short of the end of the CDR3; the missing end is completed from the germline J gene. The gene calls are TRBV17 and TRBJ2-1; 7 bases are a match to TRBD1. This CDR3 spans 14 amino acids. V lost 3 bases and J lost 4; bases outside the gene matches: 3. Germline V gives CDR1 MNHDT, CDR2 YYDKIL. The chain's CDR3 is CASSRAGQYAEQFF. The sequenced CDR3 bases are TGTGCTAGCAGTAGGGCGGGACAGTATGCT.

Comments on this clone: Gene names denote mouse genes. The read terminates 4 residues ahead of where the CDR3 ends, so the germline J gene completes it. Additional DNA sequences in this sample encode the identical CDR3. V gene TRBV3 combines with J gene TRBJ2-5, with 11 bases aligning to TRBD1. The J segment lost 0 bases and the V segment lost 3 bases, leaving 2 bases of the junction unmatched. CDR1 is SNHLY and CDR2 is FYNGKV in the germline V gene (reference sequence). This CDR3 spans 16 amino acids. CDR3 bases read: TGTGCCAGCAGCTTCGGGACAGGGGGGAACCAAGAC. This translates into CASSFGTGGNQD. In full, the CDR3 is CASSFGTGGNQDTQYF.

For this clone: Mouse germline and gene names are used. The CDR3 goes on 4 residues after the read ends, and that part is filled in from the germline J gene. The same CDR3 can be traced to other DNA sequences in this sample. V is TRBV5 and J is TRBJ2-7, with 10 bases matching TRBD2. Germline CDR1 and CDR2: LGHNA and YNLKQL (reference sequence). After removal of 3 bases from V and 3 bases from J, the junction contained 2 bases not matched to a gene. CDR3 length equals 14 residues. CDR3 in amino acids: CASSQRTGGYEQYF. CDR3 DNA (partial): TGTGCCAGCAGCCAGAGGACTGGGGGCTAT.

This clone has just a few counts. Genes and germline are mouse. CDR3 region: CASRNWGSYEQYF. The sequenced part of the CDR3 DNA is TGTGCCAGCAGAAACTGGGGCTCCTAT. V gene TRBV19 combines with J gene TRBJ2-7, with 7 nucleotides matching TRBD2. Sequencing ends 4 residues short of the CDR3 end; the germline J gene provides the rest. V trimming: 5 bases; J trimming: 0 bases; junction bases outside the gene matches: 2. The germline CDR1 and CDR2 sequences are FNHDT and SITEND (reference sequence). CDR3 length equals 13 residues.

This clone was recorded a few times. All gene names here are mouse names. From the germline J gene comes the end of the CDR3, since the read stops 4 residues before it. The chain recombines TRBV13-3 with TRBJ2-2; D not certain. The germline CDR1 and CDR2 sequences are NNHDY and SYVADS. The CDR3 consists of 14 residues. Trimming pared 3 bases from V and 0 bases from J, leaving 6 bases between. The DNA read from the CDR3 is TGTGCCAGCAGTGTTCAAGCAAACACCGGG. It translates to CASSVQANTG. The full CDR3 protein is CASSVQANTGQLYF.

This clone has ten or more counts. All gene names here are mouse names. The CDR3 is cut off 4 residues early in the read; its end comes from the germline J gene. The chain couples TRBV14 to TRBJ2-5; TRBD2 aligns across 7 bases. The CDR3 runs 14 residues. Losses at the gene ends were 4 bases for V and 2 bases for J; bases not matched to a gene: 4. Per germline, CDR1 SGHDT and CDR2 FRDEAV. Partial CDR3 DNA: TGTGCCAGCAGTCCCTGGGGGTCCCAAGAC. Translating it yields CASSPWGSQD. The entire CDR3 sequence reads CASSPWGSQDTQYF.

This clone has a handful of counts. Gene and germline names: mouse. The CDR3 extends 4 residues past the end of the read, so its final part is completed from the germline J gene. The chain couples TRBV3 to TRBJ2-5; 9 positions match TRBD1. Germline trimming cut 6 bases from V and 0 bases from J; bases unmatched to any gene: 7. Germline CDR1 is SNHLY and CDR2 is FYNGKV (reference sequence). The CDR3 length is 16 residues. The sequenced CDR3 bases are TGTGCCAGCAGTCCCGGGACAGGGAATAACCAAGAC. It encodes CASSPGTGNNQD. The CDR3 as a whole reads CASSPGTGNNQDTQYF.